Below are 27 T cell receptor beta chains sequenced from a single sample in a study of regulatory T cells in long-lasting Graves disease. Time point specified: newly diagnosed GD, antithyroid drugs for less than 3 months. Following extraction of RNA from PBMCs, that RNA was used to make the TCR library. Combining iRepertoire HTBI primers with Arm-PCR of CDR3 regions, the authors built TCR beta libraries. TCRdb called the multiplex PCR reads again in MiXCR, with one record for every CDR3 protein. The sample lists 440,000 or so distinct CDR3 sequences, over 15% occurring once. This sample also appeared in a second study, on T cells in Graves' hyperthyroidism and ophthalmopathy.

The sequencing here drew on peripheral blood mononuclear cells (PBMCs), taken at new diagnosis, from a patient treated with antithyroid drugs. The source is a woman under 40 with Graves disease.

CDR3 protein: CATARGGGSGANVLTF. Written as DNA, the CDR3 is TGTGCCACCGCCAGGGGGGGGGGCTCTGGGGCCAACGTCCTGACTTTC. The rearrangement uses TRBV2 and TRBJ2-6; possibly TRBD1 or TRBD2 for D (7 bases each). The CDR3 is 16 residues long. V was shortened by 10 bases and J by 0 bases, with 16 bases between the two germline ends. Germline loops: CDR1 SNHLY, CDR2 FYNNEI.

This clonotype was observed many times. V is TRBV27 and J is TRBJ1-2; D is undetermined. Germline V CDR1 and CDR2: MNHEY, SMNVEV (reference sequence). This CDR3 has 14 residues. The V end lost 8 bases, the J end lost 6 bases, and 19 bases lay between the germline ends. CDR3: CASPGSRRADGYTF. The CDR3, as DNA: TGTGCCAGCCCAGGAAGTAGGAGGGCGGATGGCTACACCTTC.

On this clonotype: Being one base from a much bigger clone, this may be a read error. This CDR3 is CASNLGYYSEKLFF. CDR3 nucleotides: TGTGCCAGCAACCTCGGCTACTATTCTGAAAAACTGTTTTTT. The V gene is TRBV3-1, the J gene TRBJ1-4; no definite D call. The germline V gene encodes CDR1 LGHDT and CDR2 YNNKEL (reference sequence). The CDR3 is 14 residues long. Trimming cost V 7 bases and J 7 bases, with 16 bases left between them.

Regarding this clonotype: With a much larger clone just one base away, this may be a read error. The chain has TRBV7-9 and TRBJ2-1, with TRBD1 matching 9 bases. This CDR3 has 16 amino acids. The germline CDR1 and CDR2 sequences are SEHNR and FQNEAQ (reference sequence). Here the CDR3 DNA reads TGCGCCAGCAGCACCCTGGGACAGGGCTCCTACAATCAGCAGTTCTTC. Its protein product is CASSTLGQGSYNQQFF.

This sequence joins TRBV3-1 and TRBJ2-3, with 11 nucleotides matching TRBD2. V shed 5 bases and J 4 bases; nucleotides not matched to a gene: 11. CDR3 length: 17 residues. Germline CDR1 and CDR2: LGHDT and YNNKEL (reference sequence). The CDR3 DNA reads as TGTGCCAGCAGCTATGCTGGGACTAGCGGACCGGCAGATACGCAGTATTTT. As protein: CASSYAGTSGPADTQYF.

At least ten counts were recorded for this clonotype. The V call is TRBV18, the J call TRBJ2-1; D may be TRBD2 (6 bases). CDR1 KGHSH and CDR2 LQKENI come from the germline V gene. The CDR3 covers 17 residues. Between the trimmed V and J ends, which lost 3 bases and 4 bases, there was a span of 19 bases. The CDR3, as DNA: TGTGCCAGCTCACCCCCTCTACTAGCCTCCCTATACAATGAGCAGTTCTTC. Amino acids: CASSPPLLASLYNEQFF.

This clonotype was counted ten times or more. J is TRBJ2-4 and V is TRBV11-3; TRBD1 matches at 7 bases. The CDR3 totals 14 residues. Trimming removed 2 bases from V and 3 bases from J; junction bases left unmatched: 1. CDR1 and CDR2 (germline): SGHNT, YENEEA. CDR3 region: CASSLRTGKNIQYF. The CDR3 DNA sequence: TGTGCCAGCAGCTTACGGACAGGCAAAAACATTCAGTACTTC. Complete variable domain (other parts from reference TRBV11-3 and TRBJ2-4): EAGVVQSPRYKIIEKKQPVAFWCNPISGHNTLYWYLQNLGQGPELLIRYENEEAVDDSQLPKDRFSAERLKGVDSTLKIQPAELGDSAVYLCASSLRTGKNIQYFGAGTRLSVL.

This clonotype was detected many times. The chain uses TRBV28 and TRBJ1-5, with a weak D call TRBD1 (5 bases). V was shortened by 1 base and J by 4 bases, with 11 bases between the two germline ends. This CDR3 spans 15 amino acids. Germline V lookup: CDR1 MDHEN, CDR2 SYDVKM. Here the CDR3 reads CASSLYGGVNQPQHF. CDR3 nucleotide sequence: TGTGCCAGCAGTTTATATGGGGGGGTTAATCAGCCCCAGCATTTT.

The sample holds a few counts of this clonotype. The V and J genes are TRBV6-9 and TRBJ2-7; 9 bases align to TRBD2. V gave up 3 bases and J gave up 7 bases; unmatched junction bases: 10. Germline lookup yields CDR1 MNHGY and CDR2 SVAAGI. The CDR3 covers 15 residues. CDR3 protein: CASSYTRLAGREQYF. CDR3 in DNA: TGTGCCAGCAGTTACACGCGCCTAGCGGGGCGGGAGCAGTACTTC.

This clonotype was counted ten times or more. The gene calls are TRBV30 and TRBJ1-5; 7 bases map to TRBD1. CDR1 is GTSNPN and CDR2 is SVGIG in the germline V gene (reference sequence). This CDR3 contains 16 residues. Losses at the gene ends were 3 bases for V and 0 bases for J; bases not matched to a gene: 8. The CDR3 DNA is TGTGCCTGGAGGGCCGGGACAGCACTTAGCAATCAGCCCCAGCATTTT. Protein product: CAWRAGTALSNQPQHF.

The table lists this clonotype with many counts. This chain connects TRBV28 to TRBJ2-7; D uncertain. The germline V gene has CDR1 MDHEN and CDR2 SYDVKM. The CDR3 spans 11 residues. V was trimmed by 9 bases and J by 2 bases, leaving 8 bases between them. The CDR3 nucleotides are TGTGCCAGTTATTCCCCCTACGAGCAGTACTTC. This translates into CASYSPYEQYF.

This clonotype occurred many times. The CDR3 DNA reads as TGTGCCAGCAGTAGGACTAGCGGTAGATGGGATGAGCAGTTCTTC. Its protein is CASSRTSGRWDEQFF. This chain connects TRBV28 to TRBJ2-1, with 10 bases that match TRBD2. This CDR3 contains 15 residues. Germline assignment: CDR1 MDHEN and CDR2 SYDVKM. Trimming at V came to 5 bases and at J to 8 bases, leaving 9 bases not matched to a gene.

This clonotype was detected many times. This chain joins TRBV30 and TRBJ2-2; the D gene is possibly TRBD1 (6 bases). The CDR3 spans 14 residues. Germline V gene sequence: CDR1 GTSNPN, CDR2 SVGIG (reference sequence). The germline V and J ends were trimmed by 6 bases and 1 base, with 12 bases remaining between them. The DNA for the CDR3 is TGTGCCTGCACCGGGACAAGGAACACCGGGGAGCTGTTTTTT. It yields the protein CACTGTRNTGELFF. The variable domain in full, completed from reference TRBV30 and TRBJ2-2, reads SQTIHQWPATLVQPVGSPLSLECTVEGTSNPNLYWYRQAAGRGLQLLFYSVGIGQISSEVPQNLSASRPQDRQFILSSKKLLLSDSGFYLCACTGTRNTGELFFGEGSRLTVL.

This clonotype showed up many times. The rearrangement joins TRBV6-1 to TRBJ2-7; D unresolved. The CDR3 loop spans 14 amino acids. Germline CDR1 MNHNS, CDR2 SASEGT. Trimming took off 1 base at V and 2 bases at J, with 9 bases between the two ends. The CDR3 bases are TGTGCCAGCAGTGAAGTGACCAGCGCCTACGAGCAGTACTTC. It encodes CASSEVTSAYEQYF.

This clonotype has at least ten counts. The CDR3 region is CASSYLVETQYF. CDR3 in DNA: TGTGCCAGCAGTTACTTAGTCGAGACCCAGTACTTC. J is TRBJ2-5 and V is TRBV6-2 or TRBV6-3; no clear D gene. The CDR3 loop spans 12 amino acids. The germline CDR1 and CDR2 sequences are MNHEY and SVGEGT. The ends were cut back, 1 base at V and 5 bases at J, with 5 bases in the middle.

This rearrangement joins TRBV9 to TRBJ1-2; no clear D. The V end was cut by 0 bases, the J end by 2 bases, with 11 bases between. Germline V lookup: CDR1 SGDLS, CDR2 YYNGEE. The CDR3 consists of 15 residues. This CDR3 reads CASSVDGSGNYGYTF. CDR3 DNA sequence: TGTGCCAGCAGCGTAGATGGTTCGGGGAACTATGGCTACACCTTC.

This clonotype was recorded many times. V is TRBV7-8 and J is TRBJ2-1; 13 bases map to TRBD2. This CDR3 contains 15 residues. Germline V lookup: CDR1 SGHVS, CDR2 FQNEAQ. V lost 5 bases to trimming and J lost 5 bases; unmatched junction nucleotides: 3. Here the CDR3 reads CASSLGLAGDNEQFF. CDR3 in DNA: TGTGCCAGCAGCCTCGGACTAGCGGGGGACAATGAGCAGTTCTTC.

The V gene is TRBV5-6, the J gene TRBJ1-2; 10 nucleotides match TRBD1. The CDR3 is 14 amino acids. V gave up 3 bases and J gave up 7 bases; unmatched junction bases: 6. Germline V gene sequence: CDR1 SGHDT, CDR2 YYEEEE. The CDR3 nucleotides are TGTGCCAGCAGCTCTCAGACAGGGGGCTTTGGCTACACCTTC. Translating gives CASSSQTGGFGYTF.

Of note for this clonotype: This may stem from a read error, because a much larger clone lies one nucleotide away. In this CDR3 the conserved last residue, phenylalanine or tryptophan, is missing, so a read error is likely. The genes are TRBV10-3 and TRBJ2-7, with D maybe TRBD2 (6 bases). The CDR3 is 16 residues long. The germline V gene has CDR1 ENHRY and CDR2 SYGVKD. The V end was cut by 5 bases, the J end by 0 bases, with 17 bases between. The CDR3 reads CAISPREVPSSYEQYS. CDR3 coding DNA: TGTGCCATCAGTCCTAGGGAGGTTCCTAGCTCCTACGAGCAGTACTCC.

This chain uses TRBV5-1 with TRBJ2-2; no firm D call. The CDR3 sequence is 14 residues long. Germline V CDR1 and CDR2: SGHRS, YFSETQ. Trimming cost V 2 bases and J 1 base, with 6 bases left between them. Written as DNA, the CDR3 is TGCGCCAGCAGCTTTGGAGTGAACACCGGGGAGCTGTTTTTT. Its protein is CASSFGVNTGELFF.

In this sample, this clonotype turned up a few times. The chain is built from TRBV7-2 and TRBJ2-2, with D unclear. The V gene's germline CDR1 is SGHTA and CDR2 FQGNSA. CDR3 length equals 16 residues. V was cut by 5 bases and J by 4 bases, with 17 bases left in between. CDR3 bases: TGTGCCAGCAGCCCTAGGGTACGGCGAGGCACCGGGGAGCTGTTTTTT. It yields the protein CASSPRVRRGTGELFF.

This clonotype was observed many times. This chain links TRBV18 with TRBJ1-2, with TRBD1 matching over 10 bases. V gave up 1 base and J gave up 4 bases; unmatched junction bases: 12. This CDR3 has 18 amino acids. CDR1 is KGHSH, CDR2 LQKENI, per germline. Here the CDR3 reads CASSPLLTDRGLIYGYTF. The CDR3 coding sequence is TGTGCCAGCTCACCACTACTTACAGACAGGGGGCTCATCTATGGCTACACCTTC.

In this sample, this clonotype turned up a few times. J is TRBJ2-1 and V is TRBV29-1; D is ambiguous. Between the trimmed V and J ends, which lost 3 bases and 11 bases, there was a span of 8 bases. The CDR3 is 10 amino acids. Germline V gene lookup returns CDR1 SQVTM and CDR2 ANQGSEA. The DNA for the CDR3 is TGCAGCGTTGAGGTGGGAAAGCAGTTCTTC. Residues: CSVEVGKQFF.

This clonotype was counted only a few times. The V call is TRBV4-1, the J call TRBJ2-1; 10 nucleotides match TRBD2. The J segment lost 8 bases and the V segment lost 3 bases, leaving 10 bases of the junction unmatched. This CDR3 is 16 amino acids long. The V gene's germline CDR1 is MGHRA and CDR2 YSYEKL. The CDR3 DNA sequence: TGCGCCAGCAGCCAGCCACCGGGACTAGCGTTCGATGAGCAGTTCTTC. The encoded protein is CASSQPPGLAFDEQFF.

The chain couples TRBV20-1 to TRBJ2-7; 7 nucleotides line up with TRBD1. The CDR3 covers 12 residues. Germline lookup yields CDR1 DFQATT and CDR2 SNEGSKA (reference sequence). V lost 7 bases, J lost 6 bases, and 9 bases stayed unmatched. This CDR3 reads CSVGGEAGEQYF. CDR3 in DNA: TGCAGTGTAGGGGGCGAGGCTGGCGAGCAGTACTTC.

The J gene is TRBJ1-1, the V gene TRBV5-5; D is uncertain. Germline-derived CDR1 and CDR2 are SGHKS and YYEKEE (reference sequence). Trimming left V 1 base short and J 0 bases short, with 13 bases between. The CDR3 spans 16 residues. The CDR3 DNA is TGTGCCAGCAGCTTGTACAGACTGAGAATGAACACTGAAGCTTTCTTT. Residues: CASSLYRLRMNTEAFF.

Only a few counts were recorded for this clonotype. The V gene is TRBV28, the J gene TRBJ2-7; D unclear. The ends were cut back, 3 bases at V and 3 bases at J, with 6 bases in the middle. The CDR3 runs to 12 residues. From germline, CDR1 is MDHEN and CDR2 SYDVKM. The CDR3 loop reads CASSFVHYEQYF. The CDR3 nucleotides read TGTGCCAGCAGTTTCGTTCACTACGAGCAGTACTTC. Full variable domain (rest looked up from reference TRBV28 and TRBJ2-7): DVKVTQSSRYLVKRTGEKVFLECVQDMDHENMFWYRQDPGLGLRLIYFSYDVKMKEKGDIPEGYSVSREKKERFSLILESASTNQTSMYLCASSFVHYEQYFGPGTRLTVT.